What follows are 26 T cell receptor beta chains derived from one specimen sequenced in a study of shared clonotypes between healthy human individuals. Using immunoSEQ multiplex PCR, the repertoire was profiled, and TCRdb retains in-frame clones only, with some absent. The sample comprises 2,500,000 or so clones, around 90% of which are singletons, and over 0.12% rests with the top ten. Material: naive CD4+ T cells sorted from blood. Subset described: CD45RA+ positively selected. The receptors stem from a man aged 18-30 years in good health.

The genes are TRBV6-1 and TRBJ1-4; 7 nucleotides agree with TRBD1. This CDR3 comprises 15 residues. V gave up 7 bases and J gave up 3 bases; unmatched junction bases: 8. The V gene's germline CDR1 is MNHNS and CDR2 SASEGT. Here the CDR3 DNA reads TGTGCCAGCAAACAGGGGCCACCAGCTAATGAAAAACTGTTTTTT. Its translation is CASKQGPPANEKLFF.

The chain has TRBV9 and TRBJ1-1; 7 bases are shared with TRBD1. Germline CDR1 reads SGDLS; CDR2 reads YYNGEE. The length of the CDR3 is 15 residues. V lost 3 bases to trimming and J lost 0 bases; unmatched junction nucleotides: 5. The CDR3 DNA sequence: TGTGCCAGCAGCGCGACAGGGACCCTGAACACTGAAGCTTTCTTT. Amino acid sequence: CASSATGTLNTEAFF.

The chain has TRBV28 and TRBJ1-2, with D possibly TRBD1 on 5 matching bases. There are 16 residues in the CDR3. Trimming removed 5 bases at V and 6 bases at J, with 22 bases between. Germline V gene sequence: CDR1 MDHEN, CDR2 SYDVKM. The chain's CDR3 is CASSHRSGTASHGYTF. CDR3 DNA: TGTGCCAGCAGTCACCGCTCCGGGACGGCCAGTCATGGCTACACCTTC.

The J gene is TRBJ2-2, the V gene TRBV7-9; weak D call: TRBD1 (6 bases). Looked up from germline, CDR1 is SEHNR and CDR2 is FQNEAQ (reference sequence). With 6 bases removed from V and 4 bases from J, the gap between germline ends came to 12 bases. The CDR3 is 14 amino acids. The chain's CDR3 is CASSLQGITGELFF. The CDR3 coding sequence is TGTGCCAGCAGTTTACAGGGTATCACCGGGGAGCTGTTTTTT.

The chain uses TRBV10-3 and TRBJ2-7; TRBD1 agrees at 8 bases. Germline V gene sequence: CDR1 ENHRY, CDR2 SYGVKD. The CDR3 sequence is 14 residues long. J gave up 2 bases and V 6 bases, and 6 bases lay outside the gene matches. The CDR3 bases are TGTGCCATCAGCGACAGGGGACGAACCTACGAGCAGTACTTC. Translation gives CAISDRGRTYEQYF.

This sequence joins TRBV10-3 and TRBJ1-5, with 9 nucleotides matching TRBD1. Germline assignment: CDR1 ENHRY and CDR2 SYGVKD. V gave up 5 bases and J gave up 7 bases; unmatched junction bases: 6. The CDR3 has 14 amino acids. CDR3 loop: CAISPQGAGQPQHF. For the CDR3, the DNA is TGTGCCATCAGTCCACAGGGGGCTGGGCAGCCCCAGCATTTT.

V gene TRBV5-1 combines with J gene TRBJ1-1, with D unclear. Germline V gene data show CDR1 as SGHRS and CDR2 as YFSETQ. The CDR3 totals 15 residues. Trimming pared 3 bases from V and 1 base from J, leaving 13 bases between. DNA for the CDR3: TGCGCCAGCAGCTCCCTGAATTCTCCGAACACTGAAGCTTTCTTT. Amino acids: CASSSLNSPNTEAFF.

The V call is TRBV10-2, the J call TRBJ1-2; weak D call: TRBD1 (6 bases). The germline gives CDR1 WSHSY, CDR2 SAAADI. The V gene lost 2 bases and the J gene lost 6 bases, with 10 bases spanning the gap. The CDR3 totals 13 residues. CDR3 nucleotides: TGCGCCAGCAGTGAGCAGGGGTTCGATGGCTACACCTTC. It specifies CASSEQGFDGYTF.

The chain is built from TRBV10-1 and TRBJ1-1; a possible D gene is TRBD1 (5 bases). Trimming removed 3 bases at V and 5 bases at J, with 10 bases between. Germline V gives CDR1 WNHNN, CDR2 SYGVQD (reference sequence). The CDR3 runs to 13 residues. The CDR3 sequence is CASSDAGRTEAFF. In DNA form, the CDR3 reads TGCGCCAGCAGTGACGCAGGGAGGACTGAAGCTTTCTTT.

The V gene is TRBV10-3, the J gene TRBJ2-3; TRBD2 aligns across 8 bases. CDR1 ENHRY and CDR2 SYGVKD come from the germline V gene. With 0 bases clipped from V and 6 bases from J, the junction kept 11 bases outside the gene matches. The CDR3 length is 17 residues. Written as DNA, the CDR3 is TGTGCCATCAGTGAGTCCGGGTTAGCGGGACCCTACGATACGCAGTATTTT. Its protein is CAISESGLAGPYDTQYF.

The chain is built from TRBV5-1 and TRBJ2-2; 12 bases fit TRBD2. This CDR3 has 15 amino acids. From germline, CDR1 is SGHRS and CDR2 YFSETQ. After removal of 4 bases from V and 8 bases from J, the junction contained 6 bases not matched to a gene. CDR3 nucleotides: TGCGCCAGCAGCCAGACTAGCGGGAGTACGGGGGAGCTGTTTTTT. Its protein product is CASSQTSGSTGELFF.

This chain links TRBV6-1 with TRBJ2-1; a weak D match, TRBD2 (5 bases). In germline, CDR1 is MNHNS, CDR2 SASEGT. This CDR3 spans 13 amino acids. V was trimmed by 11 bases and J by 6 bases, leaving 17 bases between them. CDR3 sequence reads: CAAGGLVFNEQFF. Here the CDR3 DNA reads TGTGCCGCCGGAGGTCTAGTATTCAATGAGCAGTTCTTC.

CDR3 bases: TGTGCCAGCAGTGACGGACAGGGGCGGGCCACTGAAGCTTTCTTT. Translation gives CASSDGQGRATEAFF. The chain carries TRBV25-1 and TRBJ1-1, with TRBD1 identical over 9 bases. The CDR3 is 15 residues long. The germline gives CDR1 MGHDK, CDR2 SYGVNS. V gave up 3 bases and J gave up 4 bases; unmatched junction bases: 6.

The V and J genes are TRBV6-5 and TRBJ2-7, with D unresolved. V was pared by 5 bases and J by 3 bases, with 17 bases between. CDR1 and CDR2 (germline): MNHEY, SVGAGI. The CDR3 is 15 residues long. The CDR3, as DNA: TGTGCCAGCAGTGCTCGAAGCAGGTTGGGCTACGAGCAGTACTTC. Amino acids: CASSARSRLGYEQYF.

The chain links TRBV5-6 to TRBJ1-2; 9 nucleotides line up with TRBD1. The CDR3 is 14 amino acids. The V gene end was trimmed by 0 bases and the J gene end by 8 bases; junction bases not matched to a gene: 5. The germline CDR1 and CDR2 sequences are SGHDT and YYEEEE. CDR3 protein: CASSLVDRGGGYTF. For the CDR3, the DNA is TGTGCCAGCAGCTTGGTGGACAGGGGTGGCGGCTACACCTTC.

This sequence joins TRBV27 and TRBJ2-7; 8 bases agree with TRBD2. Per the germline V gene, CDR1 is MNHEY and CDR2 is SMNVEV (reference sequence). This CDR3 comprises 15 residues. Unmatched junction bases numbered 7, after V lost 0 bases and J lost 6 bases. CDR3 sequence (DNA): TGTGCCAGCAGTTTATCCGGGACTAGTTTAGGCGAGCAGTACTTC. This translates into CASSLSGTSLGEQYF.

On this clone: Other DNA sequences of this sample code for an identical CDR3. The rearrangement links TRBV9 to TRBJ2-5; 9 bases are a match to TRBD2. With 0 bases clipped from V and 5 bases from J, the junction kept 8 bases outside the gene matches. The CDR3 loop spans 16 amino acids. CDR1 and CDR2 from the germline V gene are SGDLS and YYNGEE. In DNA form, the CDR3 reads TGTGCCAGCAGCGTAGAAGGCCTAGCGGGAACCGAGACCCAGTACTTC. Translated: CASSVEGLAGTETQYF.

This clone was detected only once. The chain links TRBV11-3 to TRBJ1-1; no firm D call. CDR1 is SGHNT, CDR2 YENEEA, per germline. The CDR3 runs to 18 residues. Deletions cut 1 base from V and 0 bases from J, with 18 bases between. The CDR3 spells CASSLAGSSAIMNTEAFF. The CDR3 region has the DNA TGTGCCAGCAGCTTAGCCGGGAGCAGTGCAATCATGAACACTGAAGCTTTCTTT.

The CDR3 sequence is CASSVDSLYEQYF. Here the CDR3 DNA reads TGTGCCAGCAGTGTCGACAGCCTCTACGAGCAGTACTTC. The rearrangement uses TRBV28 and TRBJ2-7, with D perhaps TRBD1 (5 bases). The CDR3 runs 13 residues. Trimming took 5 bases from V and 3 from J, leaving 11 bases between them. The germline V gene has CDR1 MDHEN and CDR2 SYDVKM.

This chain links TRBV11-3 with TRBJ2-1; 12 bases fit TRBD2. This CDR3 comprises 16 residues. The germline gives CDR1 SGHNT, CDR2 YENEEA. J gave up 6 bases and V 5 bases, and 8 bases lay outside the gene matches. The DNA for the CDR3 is TGTGCCAGCAGCAAAAACCCGGGACTAGCGGGCAATGAGCAGTTCTTC. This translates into CASSKNPGLAGNEQFF.

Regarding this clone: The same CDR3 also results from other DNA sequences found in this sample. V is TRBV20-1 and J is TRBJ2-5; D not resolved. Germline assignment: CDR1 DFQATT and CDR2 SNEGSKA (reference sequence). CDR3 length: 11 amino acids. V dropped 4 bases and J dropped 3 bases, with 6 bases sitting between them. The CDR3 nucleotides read TGCAGTGCTAAGCTGAAAGAGACCCAGTACTTC. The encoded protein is CSAKLKETQYF.

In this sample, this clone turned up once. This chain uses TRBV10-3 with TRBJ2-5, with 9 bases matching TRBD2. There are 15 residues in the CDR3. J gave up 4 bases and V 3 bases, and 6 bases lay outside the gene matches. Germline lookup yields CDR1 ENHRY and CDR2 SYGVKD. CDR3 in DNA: TGTGCCATCAGTGAAAGAGCGGGGGGCGGAGAGACCCAGTACTTC. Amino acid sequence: CAISERAGGGETQYF.

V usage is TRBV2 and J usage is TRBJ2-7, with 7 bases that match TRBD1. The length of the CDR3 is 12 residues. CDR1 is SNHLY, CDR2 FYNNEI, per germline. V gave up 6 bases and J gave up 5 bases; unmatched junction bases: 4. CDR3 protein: CASSQTGNEQYF. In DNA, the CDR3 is TGTGCCAGCAGCCAGACAGGGAACGAGCAGTACTTC.

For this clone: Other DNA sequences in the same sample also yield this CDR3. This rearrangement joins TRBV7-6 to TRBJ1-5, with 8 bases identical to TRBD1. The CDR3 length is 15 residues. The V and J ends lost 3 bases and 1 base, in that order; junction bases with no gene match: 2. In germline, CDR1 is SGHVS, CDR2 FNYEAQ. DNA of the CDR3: TGTGCCAGCAGCTTGACAGGGGAGAGCAATCAGCCCCAGCATTTT. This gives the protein CASSLTGESNQPQHF.

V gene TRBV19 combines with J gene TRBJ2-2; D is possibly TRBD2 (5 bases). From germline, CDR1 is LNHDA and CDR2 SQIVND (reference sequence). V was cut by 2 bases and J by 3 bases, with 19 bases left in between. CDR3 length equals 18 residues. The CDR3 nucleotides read TGTGCCAGTAGTATAACCGCTCGCGGAGGCCGGGACACCGGGGAGCTGTTTTTT. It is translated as CASSITARGGRDTGELFF.

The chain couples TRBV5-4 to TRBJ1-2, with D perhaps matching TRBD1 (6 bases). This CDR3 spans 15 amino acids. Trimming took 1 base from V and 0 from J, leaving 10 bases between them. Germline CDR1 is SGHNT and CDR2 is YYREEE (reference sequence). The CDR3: CASSLLEGANYGYTF. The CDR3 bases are TGTGCCAGCAGCTTGCTGGAGGGGGCTAACTATGGCTACACCTTC. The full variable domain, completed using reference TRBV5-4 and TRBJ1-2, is ETGVTQSPTHLIKTRGQQVTLRCSSQSGHNTVSWYQQALGQGPQFIFQYYREEENGRGNFPPRFSGLQFPNYSSELNVNALELDDSALYLCASSLLEGANYGYTFGSGTRLTVV.